This T cell receptor beta chain was sequenced in a study of T cells in Graves' hyperthyroidism and ophthalmopathy. RNA transcripts served as the template for amplifying TCR beta CDR3 regions. HTBI primers were used for first-round RT-PCR of the TCR CDR3. TCRdb reprocessed the multiplex PCR reads via MiXCR and lists one record per CDR3 protein. Here the sample spans about 350,000 distinct CDR3 sequences, about 14% being singletons. This clonotype has ten or more counts. Its target is unknown. Stable Graves' hyperthyroidism meant no ophthalmopathy progression within 18 months. General study findings and limits: The model's output predicted ophthalmopathy at a median of 6.5 months prior to onset. Ophthalmopathy was distinguished from stable hyperthyroidism by 13 V-J signatures. Blood also showed most of the thyroid clonotypes that were expanded above 0.001.

The CDR3 contains 12 residues. Trimming removed 5 bases from V and 5 bases from J, with 10 bases in between. The specimen sequenced was blood. This sequence was found in a woman in her twenties or thirties with Graves' hyperthyroidism. J is TRBJ2-7 and V is TRBV12-3 or TRBV12-4; maybe TRBD2 (6 bases). The CDR3 DNA reads TGTGCCAGCAGTGCCCGACTAGACGAGCAGTACTTC. It is translated as CASSARLDEQYF.